One and the same sample provided the 16 T cell receptor beta chains below, sequenced in a study of cytomegalovirus exposure and HLA in healthy donors. Amplification used 60 Vbeta primers and 13 Jbeta primers. Profiled with immunoSEQ multiplex PCR; TCRdb holds only in-frame clones, not every one. Of over 70,000 clones listed, 70% were seen once; the top ten hold around 9.7%. The specimen was PBMCs. The receptor source for this set is a woman between 50 and 59 years old in good health and CMV-seropositive.

The J gene is TRBJ2-5, the V gene TRBV6-6; D may be TRBD2 (6 bases). Germline-derived CDR1 and CDR2 are MNHNY and SVGAGI (reference sequence). V shed 6 bases and J shed 5 bases, with 19 bases lying between them. The length of the CDR3 is 15 residues. CDR3 coding DNA: TGTGCCAGCAGCTTTGATGGGACTGAGTCGGAGACCCAGTACTTC. Protein sequence: CASSFDGTESETQYF.

The gene calls are TRBV28 and TRBJ2-1, with D perhaps TRBD2 (5 bases). Between the trimmed V and J ends, which lost 1 base and 3 bases, there was a span of 10 bases. Germline values: CDR1 MDHEN, CDR2 SYDVKM. The CDR3 totals 15 residues. CDR3 bases: TGTGCCAGCAGTTTATTCCGGGAAAGCTACAATGAGCAGTTCTTC. Amino acid sequence: CASSLFRESYNEQFF.

The chain combines TRBV6-6 with TRBJ1-5; D is perhaps TRBD1 (6 bases). V lost 2 bases and J 4 bases, leaving 15 bases between the germline ends. The CDR3 runs 16 residues. The germline CDR1 and CDR2 sequences are MNHNY and SVGAGI (reference sequence). CDR3 residues: CASSYVQGTTNQPQHF. CDR3 in DNA: TGTGCCAGCAGTTACGTACAGGGTACAACGAATCAGCCCCAGCATTTT.

This chain connects TRBV5-1 to TRBJ2-5, with TRBD2 matching 8 bases. The CDR3 is made up of 15 amino acids. V shed 4 bases, J shed 2 bases, and the junction held 7 bases outside the gene matches. The V gene's germline CDR1 is SGHRS and CDR2 YFSETQ. The CDR3 nucleotides are TGCGCCAGCAGCACTGTAGCGGGGCCTCAAGAGACCCAGTACTTC. The encoded protein is CASSTVAGPQETQYF.

The V gene is TRBV30, the J gene TRBJ2-1, with a possible D match to TRBD2 (6 bases). Trimming shortened V by 1 base and J by 5 bases, and 12 bases separated the two germline ends. The CDR3 is 14 residues long. Germline CDR1 and CDR2: GTSNPN and SVGIG (reference sequence). CDR3 in amino acids: CAWSARLDHNEQFF. CDR3 coding DNA: TGTGCCTGGAGTGCAAGACTAGACCACAATGAGCAGTTCTTC.

The chain couples TRBV9 to TRBJ2-2; 7 bases are a match to TRBD2. This CDR3 contains 16 residues. The V gene end was trimmed by 0 bases and the J gene end by 4 bases; junction bases not matched to a gene: 6. Germline lookup yields CDR1 SGDLS and CDR2 YYNGEE. The CDR3 region has the DNA TGTGCCAGCAGCGTAGCCGGGACTATGAGCACCGGGGAGCTGTTTTTT. It specifies CASSVAGTMSTGELFF.

The chain recombines TRBV27 with TRBJ2-4; 11 nucleotides align to TRBD2. This CDR3 region has 14 residues. With 4 bases clipped from V and 8 bases from J, the junction kept 4 bases outside the gene matches. Per the germline V gene, CDR1 is MNHEY and CDR2 is SMNVEV (reference sequence). Here the CDR3 reads CASSSTSGNDIQYF. The CDR3 bases are TGTGCCAGCAGTTCGACTAGCGGGAATGACATTCAGTACTTC.

This clone has more than one count but fewer than ten. This sequence joins TRBV5-1 and TRBJ2-1; D is perhaps TRBD2 (6 bases). There are 15 residues in the CDR3. V was clipped by 2 bases and J by 4 bases, with 13 bases between them. Germline lookup yields CDR1 SGHRS and CDR2 YFSETQ. CDR3 protein: CASSFEGTHYNEQFF. The CDR3 nucleotides read TGCGCCAGCAGCTTTGAGGGGACTCATTACAATGAGCAGTTCTTC.

This chain joins TRBV7-2 and TRBJ2-1; D may be TRBD2 (6 bases). The CDR3 has 15 amino acids. Germline V gene sequence: CDR1 SGHTA, CDR2 FQGNSA. The V gene lost 2 bases and the J gene lost 8 bases, with 16 bases spanning the gap. CDR3 amino acids: CASSLPQGGRYEQFF. The CDR3 nucleotides are TGTGCCAGCAGCTTACCCCAGGGAGGCAGGTATGAGCAGTTCTTC.

The DNA for the CDR3 is TGTGCCAGCAGTGGGGGGCTAGCGGGAGGAGAGACCCAGTACTTC. This gives the protein CASSGGLAGGETQYF. The chain joins TRBV2 to TRBJ2-5, with 11 bases lining up with TRBD2. The ends lost 4 bases at V and 4 bases at J; junction bases unmatched: 5. Germline CDR1 reads SNHLY; CDR2 reads FYNNEI. The CDR3 consists of 15 residues.

This rearrangement joins TRBV7-9 to TRBJ1-6; the D is unclear. This CDR3 has 15 residues. Germline V gives CDR1 SEHNR, CDR2 FQNEAQ (reference sequence). The V and J ends lost 4 bases and 8 bases respectively, with 15 bases between them. CDR3 sequence (DNA): TGTGCCAGCAGCTCGACCGGGGAGCGGTATTCACCCCTCCACTTT. Translated: CASSSTGERYSPLHF. The entire variable domain, with the rest obtained from reference TRBV7-9 and TRBJ1-6, is as follows: DTGVSQNPRHKITKRGQNVTFRCDPISEHNRLYWYRQTLGQGPEFLTYFQNEAQLEKSRLLSDRFSAERPKGSFSTLEIQRTEQGDSAMYLCASSSTGERYSPLHFGNGTRLTVT.

The J gene is TRBJ2-7, the V gene TRBV5-1; 11 nucleotides align to TRBD2. V dropped 4 bases and J dropped 5; count of bases not matched to a gene: 5. Germline loops: CDR1 SGHRS, CDR2 YFSETQ. CDR3 length: 14 residues. The CDR3 loop reads CASSPTSGSDEQYF. The CDR3 DNA follows: TGCGCCAGCAGCCCTACTAGCGGGAGTGACGAGCAGTACTTC.

The chain links TRBV10-2 to TRBJ2-7, with D perhaps TRBD2 (5 bases). CDR1 is WSHSY, CDR2 SAAADI, per germline. The CDR3 runs to 16 residues. V dropped 3 bases and J dropped 0 bases, with 15 bases sitting between them. The CDR3 nucleotides read TGCGCCAGCAGTGACACGGACTCCCGCCTCTCCTACGAGCAGTACTTC. Residues: CASSDTDSRLSYEQYF.

The chain carries TRBV15 and TRBJ2-2, with TRBD2 matching over 8 bases. The ends lost 1 base at V and 6 bases at J; junction bases unmatched: 4. The CDR3 is made up of 15 amino acids. Germline values: CDR1 LNHNV, CDR2 YYDKDF (reference sequence). CDR3 bases: TGTGCCACCAGCAGAGTAACGGGGGGGCCCGGGGAGCTGTTTTTT. It translates to CATSRVTGGPGELFF.

V is TRBV7-8 and J is TRBJ2-5; TRBD1 might be the D (5 bases). Trimming pared 1 base from V and 2 bases from J, leaving 5 bases between. This CDR3 is 13 amino acids long. Germline values: CDR1 SGHVS, CDR2 FQNEAQ. The CDR3 sequence: CASSLGQQETQYF. The CDR3 nucleotides are TGTGCCAGCAGCTTAGGACAGCAAGAGACCCAGTACTTC.

Only a few counts were recorded for this clone. The chain joins TRBV10-3 to TRBJ1-4, with 7 bases fitting TRBD1. CDR3 length: 16 amino acids. V lost 4 bases, J lost 0 bases, and 5 bases stayed unmatched. CDR1 ENHRY and CDR2 SYGVKD come from the germline V gene. CDR3 sequence reads: CAISGGDSATNEKLFF. DNA for the CDR3: TGTGCCATCAGTGGGGGGGACAGTGCAACTAATGAAAAACTGTTTTTT.